This TCR beta chain was sequenced for a study of T cell repertoires in cytomegalovirus infection. Study context: Well-studied HLA-B-restricted CMV epitopes were used in the study alongside recently identified HLA-C-restricted ones.

Trimming removed 3 bases at V and 3 bases at J, with 9 bases between. This CDR3 is built from 14 residues. Per the germline V gene, CDR1 is SGHKS and CDR2 is YYEKEE (reference sequence). TCRdb itself ran the reads through MiXCR, one entry per CDR3 protein. The sample records roughly 990,000 distinct CDR3 sequences, 31% being singletons. On this clonotype: What it binds is unknown.

The chain employs TRBV5-5 and TRBJ1-4, with a tentative D call TRBD1 (6 bases). The sequenced sample was cultured CD8+ T cells from PBMCs, obtained from culture after CMV antigen stimulation. The receptor's source is a human donor in good health (CMV status not recorded). Some clones in this sample may be carry-over from other donors' samples. This CDR3 reads CASSSRGPNEKLFF. CDR3 DNA sequence: TGTGCCAGCAGCTCCAGGGGTCCTAATGAAAAACTGTTTTTT. Together with reference TRBV5-5 and TRBJ1-4, the CDR3 gives the full variable domain: DAGVTQSPTHLIKTRGQQVTLRCSPISGHKSVSWYQQVLGQGPQFIFQYYEKEERGRGNFPDRFSARQFPNYSSELNVNALLLGDSALYLCASSSRGPNEKLFFGSGTQLSVL.